This TCR beta chain was captured by sequencing in a study of cytomegalovirus exposure and HLA in healthy donors. A word on this clone: Its specificity is unknown.

The PCR contained 60 Vbeta and 13 Jbeta primers. Repertoires were generated with immunoSEQ multiplex PCR, while TCRdb's copy carries only in-frame clones and drops some. The specimen's table records about 200,000 clones. Study-wide results and limits: Most subjects' HLA-A and HLA-B alleles were reportedly predicted from TCR beta sequences.

The sequencing sample was made of PBMCs. This sequence originates from a boy between 10 and 17 years old in good health and CMV-seronegative.

The CDR3 bases are TGTGCCAGCAGCTTAAGACAGGACAACAATGAGCAGTTCTTC. It is translated as CASSLRQDNNEQFF. The chain carries TRBV7-3 and TRBJ2-1, with D possibly TRBD1 on 6 matching bases. Germline CDR1 is SGHTA and CDR2 is FQGTGA. This CDR3 has 14 residues. Trimming removed 1 base at V and 5 bases at J, with 9 bases between.